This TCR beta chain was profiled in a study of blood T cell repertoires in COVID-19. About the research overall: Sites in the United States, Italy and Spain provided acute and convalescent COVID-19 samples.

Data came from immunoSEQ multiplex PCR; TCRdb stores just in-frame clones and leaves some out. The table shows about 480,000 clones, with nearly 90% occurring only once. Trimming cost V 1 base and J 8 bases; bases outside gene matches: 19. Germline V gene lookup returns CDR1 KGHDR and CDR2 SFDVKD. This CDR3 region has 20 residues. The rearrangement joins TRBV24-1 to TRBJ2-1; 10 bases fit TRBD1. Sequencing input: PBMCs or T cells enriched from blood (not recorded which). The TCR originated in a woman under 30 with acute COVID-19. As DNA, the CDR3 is TGTGCCACCAGTGATTTTCCCGGCCGACAGGGGGCGCCTCAGGGGGATGAGCAGTTCTTC. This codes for CATSDFPGRQGAPQGDEQFF.